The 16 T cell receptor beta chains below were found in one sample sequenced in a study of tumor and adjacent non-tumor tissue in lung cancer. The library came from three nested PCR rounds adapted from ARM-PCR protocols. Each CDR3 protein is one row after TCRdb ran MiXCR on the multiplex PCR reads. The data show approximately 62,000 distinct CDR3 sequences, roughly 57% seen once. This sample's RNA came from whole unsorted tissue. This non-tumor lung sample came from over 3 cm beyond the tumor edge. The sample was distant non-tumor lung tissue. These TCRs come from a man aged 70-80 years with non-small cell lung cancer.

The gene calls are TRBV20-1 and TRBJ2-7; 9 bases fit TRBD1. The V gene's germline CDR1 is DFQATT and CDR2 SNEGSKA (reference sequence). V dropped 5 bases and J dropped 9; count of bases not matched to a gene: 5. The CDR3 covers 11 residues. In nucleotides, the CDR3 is TGCAGTGCTTCACGACAGGGGGGGCAGTACTTC. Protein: CSASRQGGQYF.

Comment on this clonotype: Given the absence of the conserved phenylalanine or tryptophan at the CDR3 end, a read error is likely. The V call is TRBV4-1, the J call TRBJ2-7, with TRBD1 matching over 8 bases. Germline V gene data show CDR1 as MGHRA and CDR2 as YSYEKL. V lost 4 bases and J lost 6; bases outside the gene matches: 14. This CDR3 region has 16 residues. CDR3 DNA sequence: TGCGCCAGCAGCCGGCCCGGACAGGGAGAGAGGGGCGAGCAGTACTCC. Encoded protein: CASSRPGQGERGEQYS.

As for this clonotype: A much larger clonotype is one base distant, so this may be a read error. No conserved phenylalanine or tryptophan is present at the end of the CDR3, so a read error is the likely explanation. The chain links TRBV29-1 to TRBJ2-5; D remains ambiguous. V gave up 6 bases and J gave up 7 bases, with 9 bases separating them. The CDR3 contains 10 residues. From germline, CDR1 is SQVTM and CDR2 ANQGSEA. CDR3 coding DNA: TGCAGCGTAGATAGCCTGACCCAGTACCTC. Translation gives CSVDSLTQYL.

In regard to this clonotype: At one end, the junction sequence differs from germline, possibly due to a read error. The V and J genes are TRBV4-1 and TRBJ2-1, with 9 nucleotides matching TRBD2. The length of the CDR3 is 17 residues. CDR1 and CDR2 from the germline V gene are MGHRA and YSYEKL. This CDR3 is CASSQDGAGGPGNGQFF. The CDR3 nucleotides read TGCGCCAGCAGCCAAGATGGGGCGGGGGGGCCGGGTAATGGGCAGTTCTTC.

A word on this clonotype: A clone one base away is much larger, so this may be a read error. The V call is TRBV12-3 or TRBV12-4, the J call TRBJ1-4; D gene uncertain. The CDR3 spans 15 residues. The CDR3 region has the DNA TGTGCCAGCAGGAAACGTGACACGGTGGACGAAAAAATGTTTTTT. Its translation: CASRKRDTVDEKMFF.

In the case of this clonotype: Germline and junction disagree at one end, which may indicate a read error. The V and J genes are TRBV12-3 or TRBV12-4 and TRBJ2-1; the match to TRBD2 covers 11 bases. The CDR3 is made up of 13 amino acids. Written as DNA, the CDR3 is TGTGTCAGCAACCTAGCGGGGGGCCCTACCGAGTTCTTC. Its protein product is CVSNLAGGPTEFF.

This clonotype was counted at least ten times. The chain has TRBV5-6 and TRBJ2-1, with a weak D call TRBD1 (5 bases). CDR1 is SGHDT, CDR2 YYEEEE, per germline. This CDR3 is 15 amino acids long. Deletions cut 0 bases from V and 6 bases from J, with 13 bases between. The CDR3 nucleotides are TGTGCCAGCAGCTTGGAGGTGACAGTCCCCAATGAGCAGTTCTTC. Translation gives CASSLEVTVPNEQFF.

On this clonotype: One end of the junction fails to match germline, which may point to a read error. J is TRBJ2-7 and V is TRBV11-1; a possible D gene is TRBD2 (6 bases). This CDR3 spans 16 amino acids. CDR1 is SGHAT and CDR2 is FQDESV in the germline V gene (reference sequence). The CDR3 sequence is CASSLAGLANSYKQYF. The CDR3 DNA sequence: TGTGCCAGCAGCTTAGCGGGCCTAGCGAACTCCTACAAGCAGTACTTC.

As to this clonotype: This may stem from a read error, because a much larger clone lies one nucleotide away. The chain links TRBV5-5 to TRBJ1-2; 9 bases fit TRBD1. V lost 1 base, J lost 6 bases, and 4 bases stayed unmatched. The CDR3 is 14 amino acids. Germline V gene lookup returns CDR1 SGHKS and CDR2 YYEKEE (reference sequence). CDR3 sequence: CASSLRGTGNGYTF. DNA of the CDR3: TGTGCCAGCAGCTTGCGGGGGACAGGGAATGGCTACACCTTC.

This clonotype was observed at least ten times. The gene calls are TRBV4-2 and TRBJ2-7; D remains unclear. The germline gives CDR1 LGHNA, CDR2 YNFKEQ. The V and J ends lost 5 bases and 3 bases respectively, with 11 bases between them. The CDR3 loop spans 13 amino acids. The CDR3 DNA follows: TGTGCCAGCAGCTCCGGACCTTACTACGAGCAGTACTTC. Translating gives CASSSGPYYEQYF.

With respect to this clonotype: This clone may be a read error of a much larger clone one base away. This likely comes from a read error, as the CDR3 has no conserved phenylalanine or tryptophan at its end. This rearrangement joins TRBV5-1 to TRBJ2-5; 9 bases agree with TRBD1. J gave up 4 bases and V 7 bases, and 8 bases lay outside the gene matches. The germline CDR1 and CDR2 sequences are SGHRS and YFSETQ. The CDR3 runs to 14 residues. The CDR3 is CASRTGAGRETQYL. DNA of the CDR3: TGCGCCAGCCGGACAGGGGCCGGAAGAGAGACCCAGTACTTA.

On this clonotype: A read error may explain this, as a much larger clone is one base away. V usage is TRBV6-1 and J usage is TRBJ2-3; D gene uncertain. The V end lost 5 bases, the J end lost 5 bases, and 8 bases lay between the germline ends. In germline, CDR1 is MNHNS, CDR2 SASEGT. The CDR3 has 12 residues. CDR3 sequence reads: CASSKRIDTQYF. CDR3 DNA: TGTGCCAGCAGTAAAAGAATAGATACGCAGTATTTT.

CDR3 loop: CASSTRTSGVANTGELFF. In nucleotides, the CDR3 is TGTGCCAGCAGCACTCGGACTAGCGGGGTGGCGAACACCGGGGAGCTGTTTTTT. V and J are TRBV7-8 and TRBJ2-2, with 12 positions matching TRBD2. After removal of 5 bases from V and 0 bases from J, the junction contained 7 bases not matched to a gene. CDR3 size: 18 residues. The germline V gene encodes CDR1 SGHVS and CDR2 FQNEAQ.

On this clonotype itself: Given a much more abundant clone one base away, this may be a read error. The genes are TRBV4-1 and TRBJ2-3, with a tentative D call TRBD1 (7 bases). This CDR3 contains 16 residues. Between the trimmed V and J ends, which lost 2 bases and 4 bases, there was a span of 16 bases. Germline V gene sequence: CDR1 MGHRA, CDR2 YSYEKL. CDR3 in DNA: TGCGCCAGCAGCCAATTTAGCAGGGGGGCTTCAGATACGCAGTATTTT. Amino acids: CASSQFSRGASDTQYF.

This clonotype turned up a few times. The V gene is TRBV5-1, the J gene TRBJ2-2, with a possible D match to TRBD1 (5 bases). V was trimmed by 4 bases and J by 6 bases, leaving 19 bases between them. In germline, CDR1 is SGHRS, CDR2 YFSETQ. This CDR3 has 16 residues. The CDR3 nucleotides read TGCGCCAGCAGCCCGGTGGCAGGGATAGGTGCCGGGGAGCTGTTTTTT. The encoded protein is CASSPVAGIGAGELFF.

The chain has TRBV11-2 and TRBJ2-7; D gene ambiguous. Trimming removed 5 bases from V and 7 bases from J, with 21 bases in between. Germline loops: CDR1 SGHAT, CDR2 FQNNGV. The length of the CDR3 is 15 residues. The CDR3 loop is CASSPQWSDHSEQYF. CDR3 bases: TGTGCCAGCAGCCCACAGTGGTCAGATCACTCAGAGCAGTACTTC.